Sequencing of this T cell receptor beta chain was carried out in a study of T cells in Graves' hyperthyroidism and ophthalmopathy. Study at large: Any treatment followed the collection of peripheral blood at initial diagnosis.

The study left out patients who had uncontrolled infection, other autoimmune disease, pregnancy or lactation. 10 ml of fresh peripheral blood supplied the PBMCs. Findings and caveats of the study: In the blood, most expanded thyroid clonotypes above 0.001 appeared as well.

CDR3 length: 15 residues. Per germline, CDR1 KGHSH and CDR2 LQKENI. V lost 0 bases and J 9 bases, leaving 15 bases between the germline ends. This clonotype was seen only a few times. Its antigen is undetermined. Amplification of TCR beta CDR3 regions used RNA as the template. First-round RT-PCR targeting the TCR CDR3 was performed with the HTBI primer set. TCRdb reprocessed the multiplex PCR reads with MiXCR, giving one entry per CDR3 protein. The table shows roughly 400,000 distinct CDR3 sequences, with about 14% occurring only once. The rearrangement links TRBV18 to TRBJ2-1; perhaps TRBD1 as D (6 bases). The sequence came from a man aged 50 to 59 with Graves' ophthalmopathy. Sequenced: blood. The CDR3 nucleotides read TGTGCCAGCTCACCACCGTCAGGGGTGGGTGGTGAGCAGTTCTTC. Translating gives CASSPPSGVGGEQFF.